This T cell receptor beta chain is from a study of blood T cell repertoires in COVID-19. Measured with immunoSEQ multiplex PCR; TCRdb has only the in-frame clones, and not every one. Of tens of thousands of clones in the sample, just over 70% were seen once. CDR3 length equals 15 residues. Germline V lookup: CDR1 SGHAT, CDR2 FQNNGV. V was clipped by 3 bases and J by 1 base; unmatched bases: 2. This clone was seen only a few times. The material sequenced was PBMCs or T cells enriched from blood (not recorded which). The rearrangement uses TRBV11-2 and TRBJ2-2, with 7 nucleotides matching TRBD1. This receptor was identified in a woman aged 55-75 years who had been exposed to COVID-19. CDR3 in DNA: TGTGCCAGCAGCTTCGACAGGGTGAACACCGGGGAGCTGTTTTTT. The encoded protein is CASSFDRVNTGELFF.